This T cell receptor beta chain derives from a study of CD8 T cells in ankylosing spondylitis. Making use of molecular barcodes, quantitative 5'-RACE generated TCR beta libraries. In TCRdb, the 5' RACE reads were re-called with MiXCR into one record per CDR3 protein. Among under 55,000 distinct CDR3 sequences listed, 6.5% to 8% were seen once. In its sample, this clonotype was seen many times. The germline V gene has CDR1 SGHDT and CDR2 YYEEEE. V lost 0 bases and J lost 1; bases outside the gene matches: 12. The CDR3 spans 19 residues. The chain links TRBV5-6 to TRBJ2-3; 9 bases map to TRBD1. Sequencing was carried out using blood, either unsorted or a sorted T cell fraction (not recorded which). The TCR comes from a female donor with ankylosing spondylitis or in good health (not recorded which). The CDR3 coding sequence is TGTGCCAGCAGCTTGGATTTATTTCTGCGGACAGGGGGCACAGATACGCAGTATTTT. Translated, it gives CASSLDLFLRTGGTDTQYF.